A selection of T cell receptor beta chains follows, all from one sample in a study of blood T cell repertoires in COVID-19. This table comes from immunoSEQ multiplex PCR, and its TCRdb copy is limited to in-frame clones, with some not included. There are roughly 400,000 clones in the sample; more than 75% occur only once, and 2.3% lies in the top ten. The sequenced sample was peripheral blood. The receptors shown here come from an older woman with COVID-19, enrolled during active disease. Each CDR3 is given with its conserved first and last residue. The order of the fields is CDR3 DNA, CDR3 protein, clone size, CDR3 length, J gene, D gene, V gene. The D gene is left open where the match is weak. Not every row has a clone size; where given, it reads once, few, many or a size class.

TGTGCCAGCAGCTGGCGACAGGGGGCCAGCGCTGAAGCTTTCTTT	CASSWRQGASAEAFF	-	15	TRBJ1-1	TRBD1	TRBV11-1
TGTGCCAGCAGCTTAGACAGGGGCCATGAAAAACTGTTTTTT	CASSLDRGHEKLFF	-	14	TRBJ1-4	TRBD1	TRBV7-2
TGTGCCAGCAGTTACAGAGGGAAGAACTATGGCTACACCTTC	CASSYRGKNYGYTF	-	14	TRBJ1-2	-	TRBV6-5
TGTGCCAGTACCGTGACAGGGGGCAAAGAGACCCAGTACTTC	CASTVTGGKETQYF	-	14	TRBJ2-5	TRBD1	TRBV19
TGTGCCACCGGACTTCAAGAGACCCAGTACTTC	CATGLQETQYF	-	11	TRBJ2-5	-	TRBV24-1
TGTGCCAGCAGTCAACTGGACAGGGTGCGTGGCTACACCTTC	CASSQLDRVRGYTF	-	14	TRBJ1-2	TRBD1	TRBV11-1
TGTGCCAGCTCACCAGGGCAAGGGGCCAACGTCCTGACTTTC	CASSPGQGANVLTF	-	14	TRBJ2-6	-	TRBV18
TGTGCCAGCAGCCGGGACAGTAGCAATCAGCCCCAGCATTTT	CASSRDSSNQPQHF	-	14	TRBJ1-5	TRBD1	TRBV6-5
TGCGCCAGCAGCTTGGTGGGACAGAATCAGCCCCAGCATTTT	CASSLVGQNQPQHF	-	14	TRBJ1-5	TRBD1	TRBV5-1
TGTGCCACCAGCAGCCGGGGGGCTAGCGGGGGGCCCACAGATACGCAGTATTTT	CATSSRGASGGPTDTQYF	-	18	TRBJ2-3	TRBD2	TRBV15
TGTGCCAGCAGCACCGACAGGGCTAACCAAGAGACCCAGTACTTC	CASSTDRANQETQYF	-	15	TRBJ2-5	TRBD1	TRBV5-6
TGTGCCAGCTCACCAGGGGAGACTGAAGCTTTCTTT	CASSPGETEAFF	-	12	TRBJ1-1	-	TRBV18
TGTGCCAGCAGCCTTCAACCGGGAAAAACTTCCGGGGAGCTGTTTTTT	CASSLQPGKTSGELFF	-	16	TRBJ2-2	-	TRBV7-3
TGTGCCAGCAGTTACTCGTTGTCGGGCTACGAGCAGTACTTC	CASSYSLSGYEQYF	-	14	TRBJ2-7	-	TRBV6-2/TRBV6-3
TGTGCCAGCAGCCTCCGGGGGGTGTCTGAAGCTTTCTTT	CASSLRGVSEAFF	-	13	TRBJ1-1	-	TRBV9
TGTGCCAGCAGCTTAGCCGGAGGGTTCGAAGCTTTCTTT	CASSLAGGFEAFF	-	13	TRBJ1-1	-	TRBV7-2
TGTGCCAGCAGTGACCAGGGCTCTGGAAACACCATATATTTT	CASSDQGSGNTIYF	-	14	TRBJ1-3	-	TRBV2
TGTGCCAGCAGTTACCAAGGGGCGAGCAATCAGCCCCAGCATTTT	CASSYQGASNQPQHF	few	15	TRBJ1-5	-	TRBV6-6
TGTGCCAGCAGCTTCGGGTTGGGAGGCGGGGAGCTGTTTTTT	CASSFGLGGGELFF	-	14	TRBJ2-2	-	TRBV5-6
TGTGCCAGCAGTGGGCCGGGACTAGCGGCAGATACGCAGTATTTT	CASSGPGLAADTQYF	-	15	TRBJ2-3	TRBD2	TRBV2
TGTGCCAGCCGGGGGTTGAATCAGCCCCAGCATTTT	CASRGLNQPQHF	once	12	TRBJ1-5	-	TRBV2
TGTGCCAGCAGGCGGGGGGCAGTGGAGACCCAGTACTTC	CASRRGAVETQYF	-	13	TRBJ2-5	TRBD2	TRBV2
TGTGCCAGCAGCCCTCAGGGGAATAATTCACCCCTCCACTTT	CASSPQGNNSPLHF	once	14	TRBJ1-6	-	TRBV14
TGTGCCAGCAGCTTAGATACTAGGAAGAGGAATGAGCAGTTCTTC	CASSLDTRKRNEQFF	once	15	TRBJ2-1	-	TRBV11-3
TGTGCCAGCAGTTACGACAGTTTACAAGAGACCCAGTACTTC	CASSYDSLQETQYF	few	14	TRBJ2-5	-	TRBV6-6
TGTGCCAGCAGCCGGGACTTTAGCAATCAGCCCCAGCATTTT	CASSRDFSNQPQHF	-	14	TRBJ1-5	-	TRBV28
TGTGCCAGTAAAGGCCGAGACACAACTGCCGGGGAGCTGTTTTTT	CASKGRDTTAGELFF	-	15	TRBJ2-2	-	TRBV19
TGCGCCAGCAGCTTTAATCCAGGGAACACTGAAGCTTTCTTT	CASSFNPGNTEAFF	-	14	TRBJ1-1	-	TRBV5-1
TGCGCCAGCAGGGGCGTGGTCGGCTACACCTTC	CASRGVVGYTF	-	11	TRBJ1-2	-	TRBV5-1
TGCAGCGTTAGTACCAGCTCCCAAGGGGCAGATACGCAGTATTTT	CSVSTSSQGADTQYF	-	15	TRBJ2-3	-	TRBV29-1
TGTGCCACCAGCAGAGATAAGGAGGGACGGGGAGAGACCCAGTACTTC	CATSRDKEGRGETQYF	-	16	TRBJ2-5	-	TRBV15
TGTGCCATCTGTGAGAGGGGGCGAGGGGGCGTCACTGAAGCTTTCTTT	CAICERGRGGVTEAFF	-	16	TRBJ1-1	TRBD1	TRBV10-3
TGTGCCAGCTCACCACAAGTAGACTATGGCTACACCTTC	CASSPQVDYGYTF	-	13	TRBJ1-2	-	TRBV18
TGTGCCACCAGCAGGGGGACAGGACAGGTAAAATACGAGCAGTACTTC	CATSRGTGQVKYEQYF	-	16	TRBJ2-7	TRBD1	TRBV15
TGCGCCAGCAGCTTGCGGACAGGGGGACAAAATAATTCACCCCTCCACTTT	CASSLRTGGQNNSPLHF	-	17	TRBJ1-6	TRBD1	TRBV5-1
TGCAGCGTTGATACCCAGGGTTCCACCGGGGAGCTGTTTTTT	CSVDTQGSTGELFF	-	14	TRBJ2-2	-	TRBV29-1
TGCGCCAGCAGCCGAGGTGGGGACAGCTTTTATGGCTACACCTTC	CASSRGGDSFYGYTF	-	15	TRBJ1-2	TRBD1	TRBV5-1
TGTGCCAGCAGTTTAATCGGGACTAGCGGGGGGGCCGGTAATGAGCAGTTCTTC	CASSLIGTSGGAGNEQFF	-	18	TRBJ2-1	TRBD2	TRBV28
TGCGCCAGCAGCTTAGGACTGTCTGGGGCCAACGTCCTGACTTTC	CASSLGLSGANVLTF	-	15	TRBJ2-6	-	TRBV5-1
TGTGCCAGCAGTTTATTCGGGACAGGGGTCGCCTATAATTCACCCCTCCACTTT	CASSLFGTGVAYNSPLHF	-	18	TRBJ1-6	TRBD1	TRBV28
TGCGCCAGCAGCTTGGAAGGCGGGGGGAGCACAGATACGCAGTATTTT	CASSLEGGGSTDTQYF	-	16	TRBJ2-3	TRBD2	TRBV5-1
TGCGCCAGCAGTGAGAACTCCCACCCAAGCAATGAGCAGTTCTTC	CASSENSHPSNEQFF	-	15	TRBJ2-1	-	TRBV10-2
TGTGCCTGCGGACAGGGGAATATAGCTGGAAACACCATATATTTT	CACGQGNIAGNTIYF	-	15	TRBJ1-3	TRBD1	TRBV30
TGTGCCAGCAGCACCACAGGGGCGCCGAACACTGAAGCTTTCTTT	CASSTTGAPNTEAFF	-	15	TRBJ1-1	TRBD1	TRBV11-3
TGTGCCAGCAGCTTACGAGGACAGTCGGGGGGGAGCACAGATACGCAGTATTTT	CASSLRGQSGGSTDTQYF	-	18	TRBJ2-3	TRBD2	TRBV7-3
TGTGCCAGCAGGGACAGACTTCAGACTGAAGCTTTCTTT	CASRDRLQTEAFF	-	13	TRBJ1-1	-	TRBV7-2
TGTGCCAGTAGGGAACGGGACAACAATCAGCCCCAGCATTTT	CASRERDNNQPQHF	-	14	TRBJ1-5	-	TRBV19
TGTGCCAGCTCACCGGGACTGGACTACGAGCAGTACTTC	CASSPGLDYEQYF	-	13	TRBJ2-7	-	TRBV18
TGTGCCAGTAGTATAGATCGGGGGGGTGCGTCTGAAGCTTTCTTT	CASSIDRGGASEAFF	once	15	TRBJ1-1	-	TRBV19
TGTGCCAGCACGGCAGACTCCTATGGCTACACCTTC	CASTADSYGYTF	-	12	TRBJ1-2	-	TRBV6-6
TGTGCCAGCAGTCGCCAGGAGGGATACAATGTTCAGTTCTTC	CASSRQEGYNVQFF	-	14	TRBJ2-1	-	TRBV6-5
TGTGCCAGCAGCCAAGGCGGGGGGCTCATCTATGGCTACACCTTC	CASSQGGGLIYGYTF	-	15	TRBJ1-2	-	TRBV3-1/TRBV3-2
TGTGCCAGCAGTGAAGGGGGAGGGGGTGAATACTATGGCTACACCTTC	CASSEGGGGEYYGYTF	-	16	TRBJ1-2	-	TRBV6-1